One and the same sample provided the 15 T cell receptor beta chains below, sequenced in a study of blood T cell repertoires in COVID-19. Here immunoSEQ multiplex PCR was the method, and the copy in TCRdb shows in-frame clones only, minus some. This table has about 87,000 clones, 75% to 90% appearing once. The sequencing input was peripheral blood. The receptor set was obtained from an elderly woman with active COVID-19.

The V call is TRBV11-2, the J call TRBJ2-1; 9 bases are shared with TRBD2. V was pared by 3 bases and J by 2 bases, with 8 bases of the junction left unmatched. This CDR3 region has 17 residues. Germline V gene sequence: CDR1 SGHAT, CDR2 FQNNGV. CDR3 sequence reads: CASSFGRGRGTYNEQFF. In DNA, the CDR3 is TGTGCCAGCAGCTTCGGCCGCGGGAGGGGGACCTACAATGAGCAGTTCTTC.

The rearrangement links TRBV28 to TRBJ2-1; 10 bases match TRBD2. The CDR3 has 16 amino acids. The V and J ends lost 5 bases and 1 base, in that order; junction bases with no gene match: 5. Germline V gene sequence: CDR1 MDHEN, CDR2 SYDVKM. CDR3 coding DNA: TGTGCCAGCAGTCAAGCGGGAGGGCCATCCTACAATGAGCAGTTCTTC. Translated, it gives CASSQAGGPSYNEQFF.

The CDR3 DNA sequence: TGTGCTAGTGGTTTGGTTCCTTTGGGAAGCGGGAGGGCCTATGGTTACAATGAGCAGTTCTTC. It codes for CASGLVPLGSGRAYGYNEQFF. This rearrangement joins TRBV12-5 to TRBJ2-1, with TRBD2 matching 10 bases. The CDR3 covers 21 residues. CDR1 and CDR2 from the germline V gene are LGHNT and FRNRAP. With V trimmed by 0 bases and J by 4 bases, 18 bases remained unmatched.

This CDR3 is CASTSSMFRGGYTF. The CDR3 DNA is TGTGCCAGCACCTCAAGTATGTTTCGGGGTGGCTACACCTTC. The rearrangement joins TRBV7-2 to TRBJ1-2; D not resolved. In germline, CDR1 is SGHTA, CDR2 FQGNSA. The CDR3 runs to 14 residues. The V gene lost 7 bases and the J gene lost 7 bases, with 19 bases spanning the gap.

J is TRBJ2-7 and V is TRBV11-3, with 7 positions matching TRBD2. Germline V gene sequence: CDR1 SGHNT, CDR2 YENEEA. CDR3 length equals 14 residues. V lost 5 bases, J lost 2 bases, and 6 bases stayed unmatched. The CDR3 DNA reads TGTGCCAGCAGCGCGGGCGGGAGTACCTACGAGCAGTACTTC. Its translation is CASSAGGSTYEQYF.

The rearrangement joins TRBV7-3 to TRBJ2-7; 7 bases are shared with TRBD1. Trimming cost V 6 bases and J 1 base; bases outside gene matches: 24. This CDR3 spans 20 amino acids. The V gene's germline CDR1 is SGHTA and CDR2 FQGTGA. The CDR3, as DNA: TGTGCCAGCAGTTGCAGCCTCGACAGGGCCCCGTGGTTTGGGTCCTACGAGCAGTACTTC. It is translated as CASSCSLDRAPWFGSYEQYF. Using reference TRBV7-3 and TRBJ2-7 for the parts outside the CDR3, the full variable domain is GAGVSQTPSNKVTEKGKYVELRCDPISGHTALYWYRQSLGQGPEFLIYFQGTGAADDSGLPNDRFFAVRPEGSVSTLKIQRTERGDSAVYLCASSCSLDRAPWFGSYEQYFGPGTRLTVT.

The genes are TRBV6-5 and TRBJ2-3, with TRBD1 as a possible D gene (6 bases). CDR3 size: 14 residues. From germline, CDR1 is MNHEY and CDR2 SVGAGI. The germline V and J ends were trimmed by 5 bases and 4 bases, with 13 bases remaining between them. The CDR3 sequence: CASSQWDIADTQYF. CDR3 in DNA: TGTGCCAGCAGTCAATGGGACATCGCAGATACGCAGTATTTT.

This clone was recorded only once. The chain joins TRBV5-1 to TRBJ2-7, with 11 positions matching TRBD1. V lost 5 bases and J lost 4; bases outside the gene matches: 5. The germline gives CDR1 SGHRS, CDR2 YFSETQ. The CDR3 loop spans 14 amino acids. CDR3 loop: CASRVGQGAYEQYF. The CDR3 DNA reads TGCGCCAGCAGAGTAGGACAGGGGGCTTACGAGCAGTACTTC.

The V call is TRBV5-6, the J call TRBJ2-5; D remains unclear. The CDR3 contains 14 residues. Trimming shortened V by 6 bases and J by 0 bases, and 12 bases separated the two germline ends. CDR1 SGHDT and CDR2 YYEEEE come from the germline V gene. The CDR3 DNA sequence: TGTGCCAGCAACAAAAACGGGTACCAAGAGACCCAGTACTTC. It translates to CASNKNGYQETQYF.

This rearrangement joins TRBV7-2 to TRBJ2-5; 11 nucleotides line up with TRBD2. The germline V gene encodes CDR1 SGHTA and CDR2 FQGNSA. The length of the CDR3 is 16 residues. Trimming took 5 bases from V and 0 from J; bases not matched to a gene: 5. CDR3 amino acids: CASSPRTSGHQETQYF. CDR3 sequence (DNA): TGTGCCAGCAGCCCCCGGACTAGCGGGCACCAAGAGACCCAGTACTTC.

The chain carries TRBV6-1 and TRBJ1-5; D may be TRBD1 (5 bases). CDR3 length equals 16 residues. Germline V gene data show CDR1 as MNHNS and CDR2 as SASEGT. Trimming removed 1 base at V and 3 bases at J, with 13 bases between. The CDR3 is CASSEEGLRVNQPQHF. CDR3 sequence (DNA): TGTGCCAGCAGTGAAGAGGGGTTAAGGGTCAATCAGCCCCAGCATTTT.

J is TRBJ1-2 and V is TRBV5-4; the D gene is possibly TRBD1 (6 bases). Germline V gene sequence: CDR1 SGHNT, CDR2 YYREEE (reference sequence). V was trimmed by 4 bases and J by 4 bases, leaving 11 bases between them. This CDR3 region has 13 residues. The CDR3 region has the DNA TGTGCCAGCAGCCGCGAGACAGGCTATGGCTACACCTTC. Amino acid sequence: CASSRETGYGYTF.

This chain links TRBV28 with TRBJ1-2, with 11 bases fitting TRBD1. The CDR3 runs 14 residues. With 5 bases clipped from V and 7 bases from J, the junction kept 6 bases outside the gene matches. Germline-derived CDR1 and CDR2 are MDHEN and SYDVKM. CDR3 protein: CASSDRTGGFGYTF. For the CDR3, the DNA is TGTGCCAGCAGTGATAGGACAGGGGGCTTTGGCTACACCTTC.

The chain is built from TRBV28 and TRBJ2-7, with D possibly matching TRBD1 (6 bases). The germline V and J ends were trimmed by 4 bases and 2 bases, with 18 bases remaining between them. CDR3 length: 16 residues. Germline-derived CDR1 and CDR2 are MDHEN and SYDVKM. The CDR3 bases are TGTGCCAGCAGTTATGCATCCGGGACAAGACCCTACGAGCAGTACTTC. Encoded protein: CASSYASGTRPYEQYF. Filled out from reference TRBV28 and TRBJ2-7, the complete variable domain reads DVKVTQSSRYLVKRTGEKVFLECVQDMDHENMFWYRQDPGLGLRLIYFSYDVKMKEKGDIPEGYSVSREKKERFSLILESASTNQTSMYLCASSYASGTRPYEQYFGPGTRLTVT.

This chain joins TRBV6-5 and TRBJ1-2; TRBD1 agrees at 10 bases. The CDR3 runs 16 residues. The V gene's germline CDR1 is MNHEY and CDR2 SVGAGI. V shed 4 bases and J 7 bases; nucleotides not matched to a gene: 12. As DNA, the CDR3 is TGTGCCAGCAGTTCGCTAGACAGGGGGCGCGTCTCTGGCTACACCTTC. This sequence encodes CASSSLDRGRVSGYTF.